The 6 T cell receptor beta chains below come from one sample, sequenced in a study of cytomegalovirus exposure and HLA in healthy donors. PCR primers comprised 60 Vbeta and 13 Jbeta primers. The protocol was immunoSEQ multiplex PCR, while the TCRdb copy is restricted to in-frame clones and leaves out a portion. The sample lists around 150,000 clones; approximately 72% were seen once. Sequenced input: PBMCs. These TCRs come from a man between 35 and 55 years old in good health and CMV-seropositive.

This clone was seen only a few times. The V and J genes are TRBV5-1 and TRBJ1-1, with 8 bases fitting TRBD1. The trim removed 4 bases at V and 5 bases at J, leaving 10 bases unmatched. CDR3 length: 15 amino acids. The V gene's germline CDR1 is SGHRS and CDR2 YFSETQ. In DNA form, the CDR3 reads TGCGCCAGCAGCCCGTGGACAGGGCTGCGGACTGAAGCTTTCTTT. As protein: CASSPWTGLRTEAFF.

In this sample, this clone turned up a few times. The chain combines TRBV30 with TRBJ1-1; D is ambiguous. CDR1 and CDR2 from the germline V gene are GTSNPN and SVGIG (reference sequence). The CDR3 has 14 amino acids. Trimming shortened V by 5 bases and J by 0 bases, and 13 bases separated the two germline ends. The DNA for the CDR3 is TGTGCCTGGTCCGCATCGAGGATGAACACTGAAGCTTTCTTT. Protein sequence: CAWSASRMNTEAFF.

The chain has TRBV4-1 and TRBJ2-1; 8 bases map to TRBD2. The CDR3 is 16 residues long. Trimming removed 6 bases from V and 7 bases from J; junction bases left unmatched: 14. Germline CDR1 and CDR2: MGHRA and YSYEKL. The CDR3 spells CASSQNTGTRVNEQFF. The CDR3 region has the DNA TGCGCCAGCAGTCAGAACACCGGGACTAGAGTGAATGAGCAGTTCTTC.

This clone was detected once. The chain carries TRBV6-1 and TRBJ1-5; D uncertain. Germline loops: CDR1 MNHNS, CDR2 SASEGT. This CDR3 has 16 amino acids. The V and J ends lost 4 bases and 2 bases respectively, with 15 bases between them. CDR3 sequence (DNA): TGTGCCAGCAGTGCGTGGCGAGGTGTGGGCAATCAGCCCCAGCATTTT. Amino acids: CASSAWRGVGNQPQHF.

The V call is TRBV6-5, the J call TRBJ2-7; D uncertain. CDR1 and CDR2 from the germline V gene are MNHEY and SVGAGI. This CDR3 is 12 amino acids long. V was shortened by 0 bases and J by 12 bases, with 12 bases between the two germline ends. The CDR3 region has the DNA TGTGCCAGCAGTTACTCGAGGAGTCTGCTGTACTTC. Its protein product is CASSYSRSLLYF.

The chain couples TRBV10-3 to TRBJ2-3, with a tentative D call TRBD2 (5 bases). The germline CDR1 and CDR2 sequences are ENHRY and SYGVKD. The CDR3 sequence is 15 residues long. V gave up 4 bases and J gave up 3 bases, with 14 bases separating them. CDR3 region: CAISAGRKQTDTQYF. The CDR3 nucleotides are TGTGCCATCAGTGCGGGGAGAAAGCAAACAGATACGCAGTATTTT.